This TCR beta chain stems from a study of cytotoxic CD8 clonotypes in ibrutinib-treated CLL. The CDR3 covers 17 residues. The germline CDR1 and CDR2 sequences are LNHDA and SQIVND (reference sequence). The V gene end was trimmed by 0 bases and the J gene end by 4 bases; junction bases not matched to a gene: 5. Repertoires were generated with immunoSEQ multiplex PCR, while TCRdb's copy carries only in-frame clones and drops some. The data show fewer than 30,000 clones, roughly 69% seen once. The chain recombines TRBV19 with TRBJ1-4; 10 nucleotides agree with TRBD1. The material sequenced was PBMCs, taken at disease progression, from a patient treated with ibrutinib. The TCR was taken from a human donor with chronic lymphocytic leukemia. The CDR3 coding sequence is TGTGCCAGTAGTATAGATTTGGGACAGGGGATTAATGAAAAACTGTTTTTT. Protein sequence: CASSIDLGQGINEKLFF.